The entry below describes one TCR beta chain. Its target is not known. The data derive from a study of cytomegalovirus exposure and HLA in healthy donors. In the PCR, 60 Vbeta and 13 Jbeta primers were used. Sequencing used immunoSEQ multiplex PCR; TCRdb keeps in-frame clones, though not all of them. The sample consists of about 160,000 clones, 80% to 90% of them appearing once. Healthy bone marrow donors made up the cohort. The CDR3 is made up of 15 amino acids. Per the germline V gene, CDR1 is MNHEY and CDR2 is SVGAGI. After removal of 2 bases from V and 5 bases from J, the junction contained 2 bases not matched to a gene. Overall study results and limits: Associated with cytomegalovirus, according to the listing, were around 160 TCR beta chains. V- and J-gene trimming of TCR beta was linked (in a later analysis) to a missense DCLRE1C variant. The later analysis indicated that the majority of CMV-associated TCR beta chains appeared HLA-restricted.

V gene TRBV6-5 combines with J gene TRBJ2-5, with 13 nucleotides matching TRBD2. The source is a woman under 30 in good health and CMV-seronegative. Sequenced sample: PBMCs. In DNA form, the CDR3 reads TGTGCCAGCAGTTACGGACTAGCGGGAGTTGAGACCCAGTACTTC. Protein product: CASSYGLAGVETQYF.